Detailed here is one T cell receptor beta chain. A much larger clone lies a single base off, so this may be a read error. For TCRbeta, the library was prepared with unique molecular identifiers. TCRdb re-called the PCR reads with MiXCR, one entry per CDR3 protein. The data hold roughly 180,000 distinct CDR3 sequences, with just over 14% observed a single time. The data are from a study of T-cell reconstitution after alpha-beta-depleted transplantation in children. The CDR3 runs to 13 residues. The germline gives CDR1 DFQATT, CDR2 SNEGSKA (reference sequence). The sequences come from PBMCs from the stem cell graft donor, collected from the stem cell graft. This TCR came from a human donor who donated a stem cell graft to a child with acute lymphoblastic leukemia. The chain has TRBV20-1 and TRBJ1-1; a possible D gene is TRBD1 (6 bases). The CDR3 nucleotides read TGCAGTGCCCCTCCGGACAGCTACACTGAAGATTTCTTT. Residues: CSAPPDSYTEDFF.